The clone carrying this T cell receptor beta chain was observed at least ten times. Its antigen is not known. This entry is derived from a study of CD8 T cells in ankylosing spondylitis. Study findings and constraints: Clones tied to disease were said to be significantly enriched in matched ankylosing spondylitis synovial fluid. Blood from ankylosing spondylitis patients appeared to carry a characteristic roughly eight-variant TCR beta motif. Disease-linked clones bore a CD8+ phenotype, appearing relatively rarely in peripheral blood.

In germline, CDR1 is MDHEN, CDR2 SYDVKM. This CDR3 comprises 14 residues. The V end was cut by 3 bases, the J end by 2 bases, with 10 bases between. Quantitative barcoded 5'-RACE was used to prepare TCR beta libraries. TCRdb re-called the 5' RACE reads through MiXCR, storing one row per CDR3 protein. The sample shows hundreds of thousands of distinct CDR3 sequences, about an eighth of them seen only once. The clonotype originates from a male donor with ankylosing spondylitis. This chain uses TRBV28 with TRBJ2-5; possibly TRBD2 for D (6 bases). Material for sequencing was blood, either unsorted or a sorted T cell fraction (not recorded which). This CDR3 is CASSLRDWQETQYF. CDR3 in DNA: TGTGCCAGCAGTTTGCGGGACTGGCAAGAGACCCAGTACTTC. The variable domain in full, completed from reference TRBV28 and TRBJ2-5, reads DVKVTQSSRYLVKRTGEKVFLECVQDMDHENMFWYRQDPGLGLRLIYFSYDVKMKEKGDIPEGYSVSREKKERFSLILESASTNQTSMYLCASSLRDWQETQYFGPGTRLLVL.